Listed below are T cell receptor beta chains from one sample, sequenced in a study of immune evolution from preneoplasia to lung adenocarcinoma. Using immunoSEQ multiplex PCR, the repertoire was profiled, and TCRdb retains in-frame clones only, with some absent. The data contain around 11,000 clones, around 78% of them singletons. Sequencing was done on a sample of FFPE minimally invasive lung adenocarcinoma tissue. These receptors came from a person aged 60-79 years with lung adenocarcinoma. CDR3s include the opening cysteine and the closing phenylalanine or tryptophan. Fields, in order: D gene, J gene, clone size, V gene, CDR3 DNA, CDR3 protein. The D gene is left open where the match is weak. Part of the rows lack a size; the others show once, few, many or a class for expanded clones.

d_call: TRBD2
j_call: TRBJ2-7
clone_size: few
v_call: TRBV18
cdr3_nt: TGTGCCAGCTCGCCAAGGCGTACTAGCGACTCCTACGAGCAGTACTTC
cdr3_aa: CASSPRRTSDSYEQYF

d_call: TRBD1
j_call: TRBJ2-2
clone_size: NA
v_call: TRBV7-3
cdr3_nt: TGTGCCAGCAGGTCTAATTGGGGACAGGGCACCGGGGAGCTGTTTTTT
cdr3_aa: CASRSNWGQGTGELFF

d_call: NA
j_call: TRBJ2-5
clone_size: NA
v_call: TRBV11-2
cdr3_nt: TGTGCCAGCAGCTTAGAACCTCGGCAGTGGGGGGAGACCCAGTACTTC
cdr3_aa: CASSLEPRQWGETQYF

d_call: TRBD1
j_call: TRBJ1-1
clone_size: NA
v_call: TRBV19
cdr3_nt: TGTGCCAGTAGTTCGACCGGGACAGACTACACTGAAGCTTTCTTT
cdr3_aa: CASSSTGTDYTEAFF

d_call: TRBD2
j_call: TRBJ2-3
clone_size: NA
v_call: TRBV9
cdr3_nt: TGTGCCAGCAGCGTAGATCTAGCGGGGGGAGGAGATACGCAGTATTTT
cdr3_aa: CASSVDLAGGGDTQYF

d_call: TRBD1
j_call: TRBJ1-5
clone_size: NA
v_call: TRBV18
cdr3_nt: TGTGCCAGCTCACCGCCCGGGACAGGGGATTACAATCAGCCCCAGCATTTT
cdr3_aa: CASSPPGTGDYNQPQHF

d_call: NA
j_call: TRBJ1-5
clone_size: NA
v_call: TRBV28
cdr3_nt: TGTGCCAGCAGCGATTTAGGGGGGGATAGCAATCAGCCCCAGCATTTT
cdr3_aa: CASSDLGGDSNQPQHF

d_call: NA
j_call: TRBJ2-4
clone_size: NA
v_call: TRBV21-1
cdr3_nt: TGTGCCAGCGGGCCTCCGCTTATCCACATTCAGTACTTC
cdr3_aa: CASGPPLIHIQYF

d_call: NA
j_call: TRBJ2-2
clone_size: few
v_call: TRBV5-1
cdr3_nt: TGCGCCAGCAGCTTGCTGACAGCTTCTACCGGGGAGCTGTTTTTT
cdr3_aa: CASSLLTASTGELFF

d_call: NA
j_call: TRBJ1-2
clone_size: NA
v_call: TRBV5-4
cdr3_nt: TGTGCCAGCAACCCCCAACCGGGGAGGTATGGCTACACCTTC
cdr3_aa: CASNPQPGRYGYTF

d_call: NA
j_call: TRBJ2-2
clone_size: NA
v_call: TRBV4-2
cdr3_nt: TGTGCCAGCAGCCAAGATCAGAGGGGGGGCGGGGAGCTGTTTTTT
cdr3_aa: CASSQDQRGGGELFF

d_call: NA
j_call: TRBJ1-5
clone_size: NA
v_call: TRBV28
cdr3_nt: TGTGCCAGCAGTTTATCCCTGGGCAATCAGCCCCAGCATTTT
cdr3_aa: CASSLSLGNQPQHF

d_call: NA
j_call: TRBJ2-1
clone_size: NA
v_call: TRBV7-2
cdr3_nt: TGTGCCAGCGGTCTGACAGTTGCCTACAATGAGCAGTTCTTC
cdr3_aa: CASGLTVAYNEQFF

d_call: NA
j_call: TRBJ2-1
clone_size: few
v_call: TRBV6-5
cdr3_nt: TGTGCCAGCAGTTATAGTTCTCGGGGCCACAATGAGCAGTTCTTC
cdr3_aa: CASSYSSRGHNEQFF

d_call: NA
j_call: TRBJ1-1
clone_size: once
v_call: TRBV5-1
cdr3_nt: TGCGCCAGCAGCTTGGAGAGGGGCGTAACGAACACTGAAGCTTTCTTT
cdr3_aa: CASSLERGVTNTEAFF

d_call: NA
j_call: TRBJ1-6
clone_size: once
v_call: TRBV28
cdr3_nt: TGTGCCAGCAGTCCCCGGAAATCACCCCTCCACTTT
cdr3_aa: CASSPRKSPLHF

d_call: TRBD2
j_call: TRBJ2-3
clone_size: NA
v_call: TRBV7-3
cdr3_nt: TGTGCCAGCAGCGCCAGAAGCGGGGTTCTGTATTTT
cdr3_aa: CASSARSGVLYF

d_call: TRBD1
j_call: TRBJ2-7
clone_size: NA
v_call: TRBV28
cdr3_nt: TGTGCCAGCATCCGAGGGGACAGCCCTTACGAGCAGTACTTC
cdr3_aa: CASIRGDSPYEQYF

d_call: TRBD1
j_call: TRBJ2-2
clone_size: NA
v_call: TRBV10-3
cdr3_nt: TGTGCCATCACTCAGGGGGCTCCCGGGGAGCTGTTTTTT
cdr3_aa: CAITQGAPGELFF

d_call: NA
j_call: TRBJ1-2
clone_size: NA
v_call: TRBV29-1
cdr3_nt: TGCAGCGTTGAAGATCCGGGGGTGCTTGGCTACACCTTC
cdr3_aa: CSVEDPGVLGYTF

d_call: NA
j_call: TRBJ1-3
clone_size: NA
v_call: TRBV6-1
cdr3_nt: TGTGCCAGCAGGAGGGGGGAATCTGGAAACACCATATATTTT
cdr3_aa: CASRRGESGNTIYF

d_call: TRBD2
j_call: TRBJ2-1
clone_size: NA
v_call: TRBV30
cdr3_nt: TGTGCCTGGAGTGGGGGGCGGGAGGGCCCGCGGGAGCAGTTCTTC
cdr3_aa: CAWSGGREGPREQFF

d_call: NA
j_call: TRBJ2-7
clone_size: NA
v_call: TRBV6-5
cdr3_nt: TGTGCCAGCAGGCCACACAGGACGTCCTACGAGCAGTACTTC
cdr3_aa: CASRPHRTSYEQYF

d_call: NA
j_call: TRBJ2-1
clone_size: NA
v_call: TRBV28
cdr3_nt: TGTGCCAGCACCTCACCCGGGGGCGGAACTTACAATGAGCAGTTCTTC
cdr3_aa: CASTSPGGGTYNEQFF

d_call: NA
j_call: TRBJ1-5
clone_size: NA
v_call: TRBV28
cdr3_nt: TGTGCCAGCAGTTTATCCACGGGAATGTCGTTTCGTCAGCCCCAGCATTTT
cdr3_aa: CASSLSTGMSFRQPQHF

d_call: TRBD2
j_call: TRBJ2-5
clone_size: NA
v_call: TRBV11-3
cdr3_nt: TGTGCCAGCAGCTCAAAGGGAGTAGCGGGAGTAACCCAAGAGACCCAGTACTTC
cdr3_aa: CASSSKGVAGVTQETQYF

d_call: NA
j_call: TRBJ2-7
clone_size: NA
v_call: TRBV11-2
cdr3_nt: TGTGCCAGCAGCTTAGTCGGCGGGACGAAATACGAGCAGTACTTC
cdr3_aa: CASSLVGGTKYEQYF

d_call: NA
j_call: TRBJ2-7
clone_size: few
v_call: TRBV2
cdr3_nt: TGTGCCAGCAGTATCGGCAGGGCTTCTCAGTACTTC
cdr3_aa: CASSIGRASQYF

d_call: NA
j_call: TRBJ2-1
clone_size: NA
v_call: TRBV9
cdr3_nt: TGTGCCAGCAGCGTAGGTGACCGTTACAATGAGCAGTTCTTC
cdr3_aa: CASSVGDRYNEQFF

d_call: NA
j_call: TRBJ1-2
clone_size: NA
v_call: TRBV7-2
cdr3_nt: TGTGCCAGCAGCTCACCGCTGGGACGGGGGGGCTACACCTTC
cdr3_aa: CASSSPLGRGGYTF